This TCR beta chain was profiled in a study of blood T cell repertoires in COVID-19. Generated by immunoSEQ multiplex PCR, the TCRdb table keeps only in-frame clones and is missing some. The data hold approximately 150,000 clones, with around 84% observed a single time. This clone showed up just once. V was cut by 0 bases and J by 3 bases, with 7 bases left in between. The CDR3 contains 14 residues. The germline CDR1 and CDR2 sequences are LNHNV and YYDKDF (reference sequence). This sequence originates from a human donor in a cohort sampled during active COVID-19. The genes are TRBV15 and TRBJ2-3; possibly TRBD1 for D (5 bases). Sequenced: peripheral blood. The chain's CDR3 is CATSREQGTDTQYF. The CDR3 nucleotides read TGTGCCACCAGCAGAGAGCAGGGAACAGATACGCAGTATTTT.